The next 24 T cell receptor beta chains were all read from a single sample in a study of identical twins. From the 5' RACE reads, TCRdb called clonotypes with MiXCR, one entry per CDR3 protein. The table records around 690,000 distinct CDR3 sequences, about 20% of them present only once. This sample was shared with a second study, whose subject was T cells expressing NK-cell markers.

Specimen: PBMCs. The receptor set was obtained from a woman aged 18-35 years in good health.

This clonotype appeared a few times. The chain uses TRBV7-9 and TRBJ2-1, with TRBD2 as a possible D gene (6 bases). The germline gives CDR1 SEHNR, CDR2 FQNEAQ (reference sequence). The CDR3 sequence is 16 residues long. Between the trimmed V and J ends, which lost 1 base and 7 bases, there was a span of 17 bases. This CDR3 reads CASSLGGAPGGNEQFF. CDR3 sequence (DNA): TGTGCCAGCAGCTTAGGCGGGGCCCCCGGGGGTAATGAGCAGTTCTTC.

This clonotype has only a few counts. The CDR3 coding sequence is TGCAGTGCTAGTGGAGTGTCTAGCAGCTACAATGAGCAGTTCTTC. Amino acids: CSASGVSSSYNEQFF. This chain links TRBV20-1 with TRBJ2-1; TRBD2 is a possible D gene (5 bases). This CDR3 has 15 residues. Looked up from germline, CDR1 is DFQATT and CDR2 is SNEGSKA (reference sequence). The V and J ends lost 3 bases and 3 bases respectively, with 15 bases between them.

V and J are TRBV20-1 and TRBJ1-1; the D gene is possibly TRBD1 (6 bases). CDR3 length: 11 residues. The V end was cut by 5 bases, the J end by 9 bases, with 13 bases between. Germline V gene lookup returns CDR1 DFQATT and CDR2 SNEGSKA (reference sequence). The CDR3 loop is CSASGTPKAFF. CDR3 nucleotides: TGCAGTGCTTCCGGGACACCTAAAGCTTTCTTT.

This sequence joins TRBV29-1 and TRBJ2-7; 8 bases match TRBD1. The germline V gene encodes CDR1 SQVTM and CDR2 ANQGSEA. This CDR3 contains 13 residues. Losses at the gene ends were 0 bases for V and 6 bases for J; bases not matched to a gene: 4. CDR3 loop: CSVEDPGGSEQYF. The CDR3, as DNA: TGCAGCGTTGAAGATCCAGGGGGCTCCGAGCAGTACTTC.

This clonotype has a handful of counts. This chain uses TRBV20-1 with TRBJ1-1; 9 positions agree with TRBD1. CDR3 length: 16 amino acids. Germline values: CDR1 DFQATT, CDR2 SNEGSKA (reference sequence). V shed 2 bases and J 3 bases; nucleotides not matched to a gene: 10. In DNA form, the CDR3 reads TGCAGTGCTAGACCGGGACAGGGTCGTATCGACACTGAAGCTTTCTTT. This codes for CSARPGQGRIDTEAFF.

The J gene is TRBJ2-7, the V gene TRBV2; D is uncertain. V was shortened by 7 bases and J by 2 bases, with 9 bases between the two germline ends. This CDR3 spans 12 amino acids. Per the germline V gene, CDR1 is SNHLY and CDR2 is FYNNEI. CDR3 region: CASTSLPYEQYF. CDR3 in DNA: TGTGCCAGCACCAGTCTCCCCTACGAGCAGTACTTC.

The chain employs TRBV25-1 and TRBJ2-3; D is unclear. Trimming shortened V by 1 base and J by 3 bases, and 2 bases separated the two germline ends. CDR3 length: 12 residues. Germline CDR1 reads MGHDK; CDR2 reads SYGVNS. CDR3 sequence: CASSEWTDTQYF. CDR3 coding DNA: TGTGCCAGCAGTGAATGGACAGATACGCAGTATTTT.

This clonotype showed up just a few times. The CDR3 reads CAIRGGAGQDNEQFF. Here the CDR3 DNA reads TGTGCCATCCGTGGGGGAGCGGGCCAGGACAATGAGCAGTTCTTC. V and J are TRBV10-3 and TRBJ2-1; D perhaps matches TRBD2 (6 bases). The CDR3 has 15 amino acids. Trimming cost V 8 bases and J 5 bases, with 19 bases left between them. Germline V lookup: CDR1 ENHRY, CDR2 SYGVKD.

The chain couples TRBV6-5 to TRBJ2-7, with D maybe TRBD1 (6 bases). Trimming removed 4 bases from V and 9 bases from J, with 10 bases in between. CDR3 size: 11 residues. Germline-derived CDR1 and CDR2 are MNHEY and SVGAGI. The CDR3 sequence: CASSFGQWQYF. The CDR3 coding sequence is TGTGCCAGCAGTTTCGGACAGTGGCAGTACTTC.

This clonotype was observed a few times. The chain has TRBV20-1 and TRBJ2-1; D unclear. V dropped 6 bases and J dropped 8 bases, with 17 bases sitting between them. The CDR3 has 13 residues. Germline V gives CDR1 DFQATT, CDR2 SNEGSKA (reference sequence). The CDR3 here is CSASGPAMDEQFF. CDR3 sequence (DNA): TGCAGTGCGTCGGGCCCCGCGATGGATGAGCAGTTCTTC.

This clonotype was detected a few times. DNA for the CDR3: TGTGCCAGCGGTAAAGCGGGGGGTCTTTACAATGAGCAGTTCTTC. Translating gives CASGKAGGLYNEQFF. This chain joins TRBV12-3 or TRBV12-4 and TRBJ2-1; 9 bases align to TRBD2. This CDR3 comprises 15 residues. Losses at the gene ends were 8 bases for V and 4 bases for J; bases not matched to a gene: 9.

This clonotype was seen only once. The genes are TRBV7-9 and TRBJ2-6; 9 nucleotides align to TRBD1. CDR1 is SEHNR, CDR2 FQNEAQ, per germline (reference sequence). After removal of 5 bases from V and 0 bases from J, the junction contained 5 bases not matched to a gene. The CDR3 contains 17 residues. CDR3 sequence: CASSTGTGFSGANVLTF. CDR3 sequence (DNA): TGTGCCAGCAGCACCGGGACAGGGTTCTCTGGGGCCAACGTCCTGACTTTC.

This clonotype has at least ten counts. The chain carries TRBV12-3 or TRBV12-4 and TRBJ2-7; D is ambiguous. The CDR3 extends over 12 amino acids. The V end was cut by 6 bases, the J end by 6 bases, with 12 bases between. The CDR3 DNA follows: TGTGCCAGCAGCAAGGGCATGGGCGAGCAGTACTTC. Protein: CASSKGMGEQYF.

The gene calls are TRBV2 and TRBJ2-1; 9 bases are a match to TRBD1. The V gene end was trimmed by 7 bases and the J gene end by 5 bases; junction bases not matched to a gene: 6. This CDR3 region has 14 residues. CDR1 is SNHLY, CDR2 FYNNEI, per germline. The CDR3 here is CASTGQGSHNEQFF. CDR3 coding DNA: TGTGCCAGCACCGGACAGGGGTCCCACAATGAGCAGTTCTTC.

There are a few counts of this clonotype. CDR3 in amino acids: CASSFRSMGSEAFF. CDR3 DNA: TGTGCCAGCAGCTTTCGCAGTATGGGGAGTGAAGCTTTCTTT. V and J are TRBV7-9 and TRBJ1-1; D uncertain. CDR3 length: 14 amino acids. V was trimmed by 3 bases and J by 7 bases, leaving 15 bases between them. In germline, CDR1 is SEHNR, CDR2 FQNEAQ (reference sequence).

In its sample, this clonotype was seen a few times. This chain links TRBV5-1 with TRBJ2-7; no clear D gene. The germline V and J ends were trimmed by 4 bases and 2 bases, with 4 bases remaining between them. CDR1 and CDR2 (germline): SGHRS, YFSETQ. The CDR3 has 11 residues. The CDR3 nucleotides read TGCGCCAGCAGCGGCCCCTACGAGCAGTACTTC. Amino acids: CASSGPYEQYF.

The chain is built from TRBV4-3 and TRBJ2-7; D gene ambiguous. V shed 1 base and J shed 6 bases, with 10 bases lying between them. This CDR3 has 13 residues. Germline CDR1 reads LGHNA; CDR2 reads YSLEER. The CDR3 protein is CASSQGGGVEQYF. CDR3 coding DNA: TGCGCCAGCAGCCAAGGGGGTGGGGTCGAGCAGTACTTC.

A few counts support this clonotype. This rearrangement joins TRBV20-1 to TRBJ2-5; the D is unclear. The germline V and J ends were trimmed by 4 bases and 4 bases, with 7 bases remaining between them. The CDR3 is 11 amino acids. Germline V gene lookup returns CDR1 DFQATT and CDR2 SNEGSKA (reference sequence). CDR3 DNA sequence: TGCAGTGCTACCTTGCTAGAGACCCAGTACTTC. Its translation: CSATLLETQYF.

This rearrangement joins TRBV6-1 to TRBJ1-4, with D possibly being TRBD1 (6 bases). This CDR3 contains 14 residues. Trimming removed 5 bases from V and 8 bases from J, with 15 bases in between. Germline CDR1 MNHNS, CDR2 SASEGT. CDR3: CASSRGGGTEKLFF. For the CDR3, the DNA is TGTGCCAGCAGTAGGGGGGGCGGCACGGAAAAACTGTTTTTT.

This clonotype has more than one count but fewer than ten. The genes are TRBV12-3 or TRBV12-4 and TRBJ2-2; TRBD2 matches at 12 bases. The CDR3 is made up of 15 amino acids. The ends lost 6 bases at V and 7 bases at J; junction bases unmatched: 6. CDR3 nucleotide sequence: TGTGCCAGCAGAAGGACTAGCGGGATCGGCGGGGAGCTGTTTTTT. Residues: CASRRTSGIGGELFF.

This clonotype was observed a handful of times. J is TRBJ1-1 and V is TRBV3-1; D unclear. V lost 1 base, J lost 10 bases, and 7 bases lay in between. CDR1 and CDR2 (germline): LGHDT, YNNKEL (reference sequence). This CDR3 region has 11 residues. The CDR3 spells CASSQGEGAFF. The CDR3 DNA follows: TGTGCCAGCAGCCAAGGTGAAGGAGCTTTCTTT.

The chain has TRBV20-1 and TRBJ2-7, with a weak D call TRBD1 (6 bases). Deletions cut 5 bases from V and 2 bases from J, with 13 bases between. Germline CDR1 and CDR2: DFQATT and SNEGSKA (reference sequence). The CDR3 has 13 residues. The CDR3 coding sequence is TGCAGTGCTCAGGACAGACGGGCCTACGAGCAGTACTTC. This gives the protein CSAQDRRAYEQYF.

This clonotype was seen ten or more times. The genes are TRBV11-2 and TRBJ2-3, with 9 positions matching TRBD1. Trimming cost V 4 bases and J 3 bases; bases outside gene matches: 2. There are 14 residues in the CDR3. Germline V gives CDR1 SGHAT, CDR2 FQNNGV. The CDR3 loop is CASSWTGETDTQYF. The CDR3 bases are TGTGCCAGCAGCTGGACAGGGGAAACAGATACGCAGTATTTT.

This clonotype was seen a handful of times. The rearrangement uses TRBV5-1 and TRBJ2-6; weak D call: TRBD1 (6 bases). CDR3 size: 15 residues. Germline V gene sequence: CDR1 SGHRS, CDR2 YFSETQ. The V end was cut by 5 bases, the J end by 1 base, with 10 bases between. CDR3 in amino acids: CASRDRSSGANVLTF. The DNA for the CDR3 is TGCGCCAGCAGGGACAGATCATCTGGGGCCAACGTCCTGACTTTC.